This TCR beta chain derives from a study of blood T cell repertoires in COVID-19. The wider study: The United States, Italy and Spain supplied acute and convalescent COVID-19 samples. Sources were T cells, B-cell-depleted T cells, or PBMCs; the material itself was cDNA or gDNA.

Original data processing: It was from reference gene primer amplification that nucleated cell counts were estimated. Only in-frame clones appear in the TCRdb table, and some are missing; sequencing was by immunoSEQ multiplex PCR. The DNA was the basis for D and trimming; V, J and clone size are from that table. The sample lists about 33,000 clones; around 90% were seen once. Germline CDR1 reads KGHSH; CDR2 reads LQKENI. V lost 0 bases, J lost 2 bases, and 11 bases lay in between. There are 15 residues in the CDR3. The chain joins TRBV18 to TRBJ2-7, with D maybe TRBD1 (6 bases). This TCR was recovered from a human donor in a cohort sampled during active COVID-19. Sequencing used peripheral blood. The CDR3 is CASSPPTGQTYEQYF. As DNA, the CDR3 is TGTGCCAGCTCACCACCGACAGGACAAACCTACGAGCAGTACTTC.